This TCR beta chain was observed in a study of blood T cell repertoires in COVID-19. Background on the study: Collection of acute and convalescent COVID-19 samples took place in the United States, Italy and Spain. PBMCs, B-cell-depleted T cells, or T cells provided the cDNA or gDNA that made up the material.

Patients in Seattle were enrolled during active infection, then followed longitudinally. Original handling: Nucleated cell number was recorded as an estimate derived from reference gene primer amplification. Using immunoSEQ multiplex PCR, the repertoire was profiled, and TCRdb retains in-frame clones only, with some absent. D and trimming were read from the DNA, whereas the V and J calls and clone size are those reported in that table. The sample has some 320,000 clones, approximately 89% seen once. V was trimmed by 6 bases and J by 3 bases, leaving 15 bases between them. The CDR3 is made up of 14 amino acids. Germline loops: CDR1 LGHDT, CDR2 YNNKEL (reference sequence).

This chain connects TRBV3-1 (or the pseudogene TRBV3-2) to TRBJ2-7; tentative D call: TRBD2 (5 bases). This TCR was sampled from a woman in her twenties or thirties with COVID-19, enrolled during active disease. Sequences were obtained from peripheral blood. The CDR3 nucleotides read TGTGCCAGCAGTCCGGGGTGGGCCGGCTACGAGCAGTACTTC. It is translated as CASSPGWAGYEQYF.